This T cell receptor beta chain was identified during a study of T cells after yellow fever vaccination. General study findings and limits: Most clones from primary vaccination resurfaced after the booster (about 95% CD4, 88% CD8). FACS-sorted repertoires could harbor abundant contaminating bulk-population clonotypes.

The CDR3 is 13 residues long. CDR1 is KGHSH, CDR2 LQKENI, per germline. Trimming removed 3 bases at V and 5 bases at J, with 5 bases between. Template switching by 5'RACE produced TCR cDNA, adding a universal primer site and UMIs. TCRdb reprocessed the 5' RACE reads with MiXCR, giving one entry per CDR3 protein. This sample has some 240,000 distinct CDR3 sequences, with about 3.9% found just once. Many counts were recorded for this clonotype. The target antigen is unknown. Sample: PBMCs, taken 15 days after the yellow fever booster vaccination. This sequence was found in a man between 18 and 35 years old who received the YFV17D yellow fever vaccine. This rearrangement joins TRBV18 to TRBJ1-6; possible D gene TRBD1, 5 bases. The CDR3 coding sequence is TGTGCCAGCTCACCGGACAATAATTCACCCCTCCACTTT. It encodes CASSPDNNSPLHF.